This TCR beta chain was recovered during a study of blood T cell repertoires in COVID-19. In the study overall: Both acute and convalescent COVID-19 samples were obtained from the United States, Italy and Spain.

To note about this clone: The sample carries other DNA sequences with the same CDR3.

Germline V gene lookup returns CDR1 SQVTM and CDR2 ANQGSEA. V lost 6 bases to trimming and J lost 4 bases, with 12 bases between them. The CDR3 totals 12 residues. The protocol was immunoSEQ multiplex PCR, while the TCRdb copy is restricted to in-frame clones and leaves out a portion. The table lists under 200,000 clones, 65% to 85% of them singletons, with roughly 9.5% in the top ten. The chain combines TRBV29-1 with TRBJ1-2; D might be TRBD1 (5 bases). The specimen sequenced was peripheral blood. The sequence derives from a woman older than 75 with active or convalescent COVID-19. The CDR3 reads CSVDQGSYGYTF. CDR3 DNA: TGCAGCGTGGACCAGGGCAGCTATGGCTACACCTTC. The whole variable domain, remainder taken from reference TRBV29-1 and TRBJ1-2, is SAVISQKPSRDICQRGTSLTIQCQVDSQVTMMFWYRQQPGQSLTLIATANQGSEATYESGFVIDKFPISRPNLTFSTLTVSNMSPEDSSIYLCSVDQGSYGYTFGSGTRLTVV.